The 27 T cell receptor beta chains below come from one sample, sequenced in a study of T-cell reconstitution after alpha-beta-depleted transplantation in children. The TCRbeta library was prepared with unique molecular identifiers. TCRdb re-derived calls from the PCR reads in MiXCR, one entry per CDR3 protein. The data show 490,000 or so distinct CDR3 sequences, roughly 10% seen once. This material consisted of PBMCs, taken before TCRalphabeta/CD19-depleted stem cell transplant. These receptors came from a child younger than 10 with inherited bone marrow failure, due to receive a stem cell transplant.

Many counts were recorded for this clonotype. CDR3 DNA: TGTGCCAGCAGCCCAGTGGACGAGCAGTACTTC. It codes for CASSPVDEQYF. The chain couples TRBV7-9 to TRBJ2-7; no definite D call. CDR3 size: 11 residues. Germline V CDR1 and CDR2: SEHNR, FQNEAQ (reference sequence). V lost 5 bases and J 5 bases, leaving 7 bases between the germline ends.

This clonotype was seen only a few times. This rearrangement joins TRBV5-5 to TRBJ2-2; 13 bases agree with TRBD2. Germline V gene data show CDR1 as SGHKS and CDR2 as YYEKEE (reference sequence). The CDR3 is made up of 17 amino acids. The junction had 3 bases not matched to a gene; V was cut back by 0 bases and J by 4 bases. The CDR3 DNA reads as TGTGCCAGCAGCTTGGGACTAGCGGGAGGTCCCACCGGGGAGCTGTTTTTT. Its translation is CASSLGLAGGPTGELFF.

The J gene is TRBJ2-1, the V gene TRBV3-1; TRBD2 agrees at 12 bases. The CDR3 is made up of 17 amino acids. The V gene end was trimmed by 4 bases and the J gene end by 6 bases; junction bases not matched to a gene: 10. CDR1 LGHDT and CDR2 YNNKEL come from the germline V gene (reference sequence). The CDR3 sequence is CASSRRLAGDYTNEQFF. The CDR3 DNA sequence: TGTGCCAGCAGCCGCAGACTAGCGGGAGACTATACCAATGAGCAGTTCTTC.

The table lists this clonotype with many counts. The chain is built from TRBV13 and TRBJ2-5, with D maybe TRBD1 (5 bases). Between the trimmed V and J ends, which lost 6 bases and 2 bases, there was a span of 13 bases. The CDR3 contains 14 residues. Germline loops: CDR1 PRHDT, CDR2 FYEKMQ (reference sequence). The CDR3: CASRVLTAQETQYF. CDR3 DNA sequence: TGTGCCAGCAGAGTCTTGACAGCGCAAGAGACCCAGTACTTC.

This clonotype came up many times. The chain has TRBV4-1 and TRBJ2-7, with 10 bases fitting TRBD1. Germline lookup yields CDR1 MGHRA and CDR2 YSYEKL. V lost 5 bases, J lost 3 bases, and 4 bases stayed unmatched. There are 14 residues in the CDR3. The CDR3 spells CASSVGDRGYEQYF. The CDR3 DNA reads as TGCGCCAGCAGCGTAGGGGACAGGGGCTACGAGCAGTACTTC.

This clonotype was seen repeatedly, ten times or more. The chain carries TRBV7-6 and TRBJ2-7, with D possibly being TRBD2 (6 bases). The length of the CDR3 is 15 residues. Trimming took off 3 bases at V and 6 bases at J, with 18 bases between the two ends. Germline lookup yields CDR1 SGHVS and CDR2 FNYEAQ. The CDR3 nucleotides read TGTGCCAGCAGCTTGGTCCCGGCGGCGGGGAGCGAGCAGTACTTC. This encodes CASSLVPAAGSEQYF.

This clonotype was counted at least ten times. The rearrangement uses TRBV15 and TRBJ1-1; 7 nucleotides agree with TRBD1. The CDR3 totals 12 residues. Trimming took 8 bases from V and 2 from J; bases not matched to a gene: 2. CDR1 LNHNV and CDR2 YYDKDF come from the germline V gene (reference sequence). The chain's CDR3 is CATRDSNTEAFF. The CDR3 DNA follows: TGTGCCACCCGGGACAGCAACACTGAAGCTTTCTTT. Supplemented by reference TRBV15 and TRBJ1-1, the full variable domain reads DAMVIQNPRYQVTQFGKPVTLSCSQTLNHNVMYWYQQKSSQAPKLLFHYYDKDFNNEADTPDNFQSRRPNTSFCFLDIRSPGLGDTAMYLCATRDSNTEAFFGQGTRLTVV.

The table lists this clonotype with a few counts. The chain employs TRBV28 and TRBJ1-4; TRBD1 might be the D (6 bases). Trimming removed 7 bases from V and 7 bases from J, with 16 bases in between. Germline CDR1 MDHEN, CDR2 SYDVKM. This CDR3 spans 14 amino acids. The CDR3 loop is CASIPQGSLEKLFF. The CDR3 DNA follows: TGTGCCAGCATTCCCCAGGGGAGTCTTGAAAAACTGTTTTTT. Using reference TRBV28 and TRBJ1-4 for the parts outside the CDR3, the full variable domain is DVKVTQSSRYLVKRTGEKVFLECVQDMDHENMFWYRQDPGLGLRLIYFSYDVKMKEKGDIPEGYSVSREKKERFSLILESASTNQTSMYLCASIPQGSLEKLFFGSGTQLSVL.

The table lists this clonotype with many counts. The V call is TRBV11-2, the J call TRBJ2-1, with 7 bases aligning to TRBD1. From germline, CDR1 is SGHAT and CDR2 FQNNGV. CDR3 size: 16 residues. V lost 3 bases, J lost 2 bases, and 7 bases stayed unmatched. CDR3 sequence: CASSFAGTAPYNEQFF. The CDR3 DNA reads as TGTGCCAGCAGCTTTGCCGGGACAGCCCCCTACAATGAGCAGTTCTTC.

This clonotype was recorded at least ten times. The chain links TRBV4-2 to TRBJ2-6; a weak D match, TRBD2 (6 bases). Germline CDR1 reads LGHNA; CDR2 reads YNFKEQ. This CDR3 is built from 15 residues. The V and J ends lost 4 bases and 3 bases respectively, with 10 bases between them. CDR3 loop: CASSPGDGGANVLTF. Written as DNA, the CDR3 is TGTGCCAGCAGCCCGGGGGATGGTGGGGCCAACGTCCTGACTTTC.

This clonotype was counted at least ten times. The chain couples TRBV15 to TRBJ2-5; 9 nucleotides match TRBD1. The germline CDR1 and CDR2 sequences are LNHNV and YYDKDF (reference sequence). Trimming at V came to 0 bases and at J to 9 bases, leaving 2 bases not matched to a gene. This CDR3 has 13 amino acids. CDR3 sequence (DNA): TGTGCCACCAGCAGAGACAACAGGGGGCCCCAGTACTTC. Translation: CATSRDNRGPQYF.

This clonotype occurred many times. This sequence joins TRBV18 and TRBJ1-4; D uncertain. Deletions cut 6 bases from V and 8 bases from J, with 16 bases between. Germline values: CDR1 KGHSH, CDR2 LQKENI. This CDR3 is built from 14 residues. CDR3 loop: CASSNQARGEKLFF. The CDR3 DNA is TGTGCCAGCTCCAACCAAGCACGAGGGGAAAAACTGTTTTTT.

This clonotype was observed at least ten times. This chain links TRBV28 with TRBJ2-7; D might be TRBD1 or TRBD2, each matching 5 bases. This CDR3 is 15 amino acids long. Trimming cost V 4 bases and J 4 bases, with 17 bases left between them. CDR1 is MDHEN and CDR2 is SYDVKM in the germline V gene. The CDR3 reads CASSSTPRGDYEQYF. The CDR3 nucleotides are TGTGCCAGCAGTTCGACCCCAAGGGGAGATTACGAGCAGTACTTC.

The gene calls are TRBV7-2 and TRBJ2-7; D possibly uses TRBD1 or TRBD2 (5 bases each). Germline-derived CDR1 and CDR2 are SGHTA and FQGNSA. Deletions cut 3 bases from V and 1 base from J, with 13 bases between. The CDR3 extends over 15 amino acids. CDR3 sequence: CASSFSQGRSYEQYF. For the CDR3, the DNA is TGTGCCAGCAGCTTCTCGCAGGGACGGTCCTACGAGCAGTACTTC.

In its sample, this clonotype was seen many times. The gene calls are TRBV20-1 and TRBJ2-3; the D gene is possibly TRBD2 (6 bases). CDR3 length: 13 residues. The germline CDR1 and CDR2 sequences are DFQATT and SNEGSKA (reference sequence). Trimming took 1 base from V and 3 from J, leaving 8 bases between them. In nucleotides, the CDR3 is TGCAGTGCTAGAGGAAGCGGGACAGATACGCAGTATTTT. Its translation: CSARGSGTDTQYF.

This clonotype was seen many times. This rearrangement joins TRBV14 to TRBJ2-1; D possibly corresponds to TRBD2 (6 bases). V lost 1 base, J lost 5 bases, and 15 bases lay in between. This CDR3 is 16 amino acids long. Germline V gene data show CDR1 as SGHDN and CDR2 as FVKESK. As DNA, the CDR3 is TGTGCCAGCAGCCAAGTTCCGGGAGCGGCCCACAATGAGCAGTTCTTC. Translating it yields CASSQVPGAAHNEQFF.

This clonotype was counted between two and nine times. The gene calls are TRBV12-3 or TRBV12-4 and TRBJ1-2; D is unclear. The CDR3 contains 15 residues. V lost 1 base to trimming and J lost 2 bases, with 11 bases between them. The CDR3 loop reads CASSLGQALNYGYTF. The CDR3 DNA follows: TGTGCCAGCAGTTTAGGCCAGGCCCTGAACTATGGCTACACCTTC.

This clonotype was picked up a small number of times. The rearrangement links TRBV24-1 to TRBJ1-2; D unclear. The germline V gene encodes CDR1 KGHDR and CDR2 SFDVKD. The V end lost 5 bases, the J end lost 4 bases, and 10 bases lay between the germline ends. The CDR3 has 13 residues. The CDR3 sequence: CATSATRSYGYTF. The CDR3 bases are TGTGCCACCAGTGCCACCCGAAGCTATGGCTACACCTTC.

In the case of this clonotype: A much larger clone lies a single base off, so this may be a read error. The rearrangement links TRBV10-3 to TRBJ2-1, with D possibly matching TRBD2 (5 bases). V was trimmed by 3 bases and J by 3 bases, leaving 15 bases between them. This CDR3 contains 16 residues. The germline gives CDR1 ENHRY, CDR2 SYGVKD. For the CDR3, the DNA is TGTGCCATCAGTGACCCCAGAGGGCCCTGCTACAATGAGCAGTTCTTC. Encoded protein: CAISDPRGPCYNEQFF.

This clonotype was seen many times. J is TRBJ1-1 and V is TRBV12-3 or TRBV12-4; D uncertain. This CDR3 contains 15 residues. Between the trimmed V and J ends, which lost 3 bases and 0 bases, there was a span of 11 bases. The CDR3 here is CASSFRVGLNTEAFF. For the CDR3, the DNA is TGTGCCAGCAGTTTTAGGGTAGGCCTGAACACTGAAGCTTTCTTT.

This clonotype was recorded many times. The chain is built from TRBV18 and TRBJ2-7; TRBD2 agrees at 14 bases. From germline, CDR1 is KGHSH and CDR2 LQKENI. The length of the CDR3 is 16 residues. V dropped 5 bases and J dropped 4; count of bases not matched to a gene: 7. The CDR3 DNA reads as TGTGCCAGCTCATCGACTAGCGGGAGGGCCGTATACGAGCAGTACTTC. This gives the protein CASSSTSGRAVYEQYF.

This clonotype was recorded at least ten times. The chain recombines TRBV5-1 with TRBJ2-1; D perhaps matches TRBD2 (6 bases). This CDR3 contains 11 residues. V was shortened by 3 bases and J by 9 bases, with 7 bases between the two germline ends. The germline V gene encodes CDR1 SGHRS and CDR2 YFSETQ. CDR3 in amino acids: CASSYGGEQFF. CDR3 coding DNA: TGCGCCAGCAGCTACGGGGGTGAGCAGTTCTTC. Supplemented by reference TRBV5-1 and TRBJ2-1, the full variable domain reads KAGVTQTPRYLIKTRGQQVTLSCSPISGHRSVSWYQQTPGQGLQFLFEYFSETQRNKGNFPGRFSGRQFSNSRSEMNVSTLELGDSALYLCASSYGGEQFFGPGTRLTVL.

This clonotype has a count of ten or more. The CDR3 is CASSYHTQGAGGYTF. In DNA, the CDR3 is TGTGCCAGCAGTTACCACACACAGGGGGCGGGTGGCTACACCTTC. The gene calls are TRBV6-5 and TRBJ1-2; 9 positions agree with TRBD1. J gave up 7 bases and V 2 bases, and 8 bases lay outside the gene matches. The CDR3 has 15 amino acids. Germline V gene sequence: CDR1 MNHEY, CDR2 SVGAGI.

This clonotype was seen many times. The rearrangement links TRBV20-1 to TRBJ1-6, with a possible D match to TRBD1 (5 bases). This CDR3 region has 13 residues. Germline lookup yields CDR1 DFQATT and CDR2 SNEGSKA (reference sequence). In nucleotides, the CDR3 is TGCAGCGTCGGGGCGATTCCGAATTCACCCCTCCACTTT. Translating gives CSVGAIPNSPLHF.

This clonotype was counted many times. V and J are TRBV12-3 or TRBV12-4 and TRBJ2-3, with D uncertain. V was clipped by 3 bases and J by 6 bases, with 13 bases between them. This CDR3 region has 14 residues. The CDR3 DNA is TGTGCCAGCAGTTTCTCCCGCCCCTCGGATACGCAGTATTTT. It yields the protein CASSFSRPSDTQYF.

This clonotype was seen many times. The chain couples TRBV12-3 or TRBV12-4 to TRBJ2-7; 10 nucleotides line up with TRBD2. CDR3 length: 14 residues. The V segment lost 7 bases and the J segment 5 bases; nucleotides outside the gene matches: 8. This CDR3 reads CASTSGLAKDEQYF. The CDR3 bases are TGTGCCAGCACTTCGGGACTAGCGAAAGACGAGCAGTACTTC.

This clonotype has a count of ten or more. This chain uses TRBV29-1 with TRBJ2-1; D is undetermined. This CDR3 is 12 amino acids long. V was shortened by 2 bases and J by 7 bases, with 9 bases between the two germline ends. Germline values: CDR1 SQVTM, CDR2 ANQGSEA. CDR3 DNA: TGCAGCGTTGAACCATACAGAAATGAGCAGTTCTTC. Its protein product is CSVEPYRNEQFF.